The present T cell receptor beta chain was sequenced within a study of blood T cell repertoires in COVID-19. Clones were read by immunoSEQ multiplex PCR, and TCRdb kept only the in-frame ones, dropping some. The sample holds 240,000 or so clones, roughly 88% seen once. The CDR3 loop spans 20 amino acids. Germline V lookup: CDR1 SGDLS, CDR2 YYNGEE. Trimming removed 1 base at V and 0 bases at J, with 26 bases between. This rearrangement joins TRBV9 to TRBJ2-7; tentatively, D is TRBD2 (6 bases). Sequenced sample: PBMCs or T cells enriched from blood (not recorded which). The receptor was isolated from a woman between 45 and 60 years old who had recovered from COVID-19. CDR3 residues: CASSVSSGVGVGASSYEQYF. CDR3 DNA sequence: TGTGCCAGCAGCGTATCCTCGGGGGTAGGAGTCGGGGCTAGCTCCTACGAGCAGTACTTC.